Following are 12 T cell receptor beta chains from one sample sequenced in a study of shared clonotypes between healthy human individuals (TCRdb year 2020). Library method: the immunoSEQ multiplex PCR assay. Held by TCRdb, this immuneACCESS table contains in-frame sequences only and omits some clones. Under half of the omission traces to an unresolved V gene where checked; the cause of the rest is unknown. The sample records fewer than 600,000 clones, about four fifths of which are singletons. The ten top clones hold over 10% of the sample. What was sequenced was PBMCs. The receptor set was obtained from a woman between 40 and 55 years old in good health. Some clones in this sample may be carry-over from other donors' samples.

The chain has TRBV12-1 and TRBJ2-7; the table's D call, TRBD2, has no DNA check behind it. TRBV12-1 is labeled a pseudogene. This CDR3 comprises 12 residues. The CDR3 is CASSPGGCEQYF. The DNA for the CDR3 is TGTGCCAGCAGCCCCGGGGGTTGCGAGCAGTACTTC.

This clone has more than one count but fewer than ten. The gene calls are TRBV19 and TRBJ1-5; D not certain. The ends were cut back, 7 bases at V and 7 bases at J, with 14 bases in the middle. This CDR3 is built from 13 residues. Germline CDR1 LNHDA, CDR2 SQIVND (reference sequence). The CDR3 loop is CASTSMRGQPQHF. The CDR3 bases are TGTGCCAGTACCTCCATGAGAGGCCAGCCCCAGCATTTT.

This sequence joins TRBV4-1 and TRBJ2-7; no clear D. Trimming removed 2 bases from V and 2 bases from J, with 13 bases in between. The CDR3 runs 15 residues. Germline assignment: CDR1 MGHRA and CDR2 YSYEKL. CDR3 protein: CASSQLVGLTYEQYF. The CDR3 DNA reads TGCGCCAGCAGCCAACTAGTGGGTCTCACCTACGAGCAGTACTTC.

In DNA, the CDR3 is TGTGCCATCACTAAGGGGGCAGCGAACACCGGGGAGCTGTTTTTT. It encodes CAITKGAANTGELFF. This rearrangement joins TRBV7-9 to TRBJ2-2; 7 nucleotides match TRBD1. The CDR3 runs to 15 residues. The germline V gene encodes CDR1 SEHNR and CDR2 FQNEAQ (reference sequence). V shed 10 bases, J shed 0 bases, and the junction held 8 bases outside the gene matches. Using reference TRBV7-9 and TRBJ2-2 for the parts outside the CDR3, the full variable domain is DTGVSQNPRHKITKRGQNVTFRCDPISEHNRLYWYRQTLGQGPEFLTYFQNEAQLEKSRLLSDRFSAERPKGSFSTLEIQRTEQGDSAMYLCAITKGAANTGELFFGEGSRLTVL.

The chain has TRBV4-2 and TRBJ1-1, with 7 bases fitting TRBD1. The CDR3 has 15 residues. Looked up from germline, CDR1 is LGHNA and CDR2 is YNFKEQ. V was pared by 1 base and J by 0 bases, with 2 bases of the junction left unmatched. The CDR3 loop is CASSQGDSLNTEAFF. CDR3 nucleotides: TGTGCCAGCAGCCAAGGGGACAGCTTGAACACTGAAGCTTTCTTT.

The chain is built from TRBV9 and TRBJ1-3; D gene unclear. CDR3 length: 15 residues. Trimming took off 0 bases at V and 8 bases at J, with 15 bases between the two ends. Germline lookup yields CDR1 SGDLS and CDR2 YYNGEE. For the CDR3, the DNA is TGTGCCAGCAGCGTAGGTATTGGGGATATGGACACCATATATTTT. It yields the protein CASSVGIGDMDTIYF. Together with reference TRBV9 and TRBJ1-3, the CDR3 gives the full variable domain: DSGVTQTPKHLITATGQRVTLRCSPRSGDLSVYWYQQSLDQGLQFLIQYYNGEERAKGNILERFSAQQFPDLHSELNLSSLELGDSALYFCASSVGIGDMDTIYFGEGSWLTVV.

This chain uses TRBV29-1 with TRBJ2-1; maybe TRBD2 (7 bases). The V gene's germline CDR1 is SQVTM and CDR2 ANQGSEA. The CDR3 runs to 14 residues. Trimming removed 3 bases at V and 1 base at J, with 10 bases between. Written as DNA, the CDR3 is TGCAGCGTTGATGGGGGGGCTTCCTACAATGAGCAGTTCTTC. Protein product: CSVDGGASYNEQFF.

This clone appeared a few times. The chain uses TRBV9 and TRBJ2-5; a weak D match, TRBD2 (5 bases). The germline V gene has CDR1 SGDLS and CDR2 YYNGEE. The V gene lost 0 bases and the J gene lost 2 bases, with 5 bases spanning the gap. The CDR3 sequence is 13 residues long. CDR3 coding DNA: TGTGCCAGCAGCGTAGGACTACAAGAGACCCAGTACTTC. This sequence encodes CASSVGLQETQYF.

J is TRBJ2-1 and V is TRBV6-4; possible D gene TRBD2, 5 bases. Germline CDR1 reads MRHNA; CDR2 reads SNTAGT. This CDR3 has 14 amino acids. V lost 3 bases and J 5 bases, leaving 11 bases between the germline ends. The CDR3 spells CASSDSASHNEQFF. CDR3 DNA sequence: TGTGCCAGCAGTGATAGCGCCAGCCACAATGAGCAGTTCTTC.

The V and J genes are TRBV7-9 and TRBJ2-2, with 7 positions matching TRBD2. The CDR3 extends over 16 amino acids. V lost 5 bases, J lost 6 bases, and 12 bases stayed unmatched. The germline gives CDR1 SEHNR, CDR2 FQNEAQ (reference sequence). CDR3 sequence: CASSRNTAGDAGELFF. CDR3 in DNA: TGTGCCAGCAGCCGAAATACGGCGGGGGATGCCGGGGAGCTGTTTTTT.

The DNA of the CDR3 is TGTGCCAGCTCACCAAGTGTACAGGTGAGAATGGAGCAGTACTTC. Encoded protein: CASSPSVQVRMEQYF. This chain connects TRBV18 to TRBJ2-7, with a weak D call TRBD1 (5 bases). CDR1 KGHSH and CDR2 LQKENI come from the germline V gene. V lost 2 bases and J lost 7, with 18 bases in between. This CDR3 region has 15 residues. Full variable domain (outside the CDR3, taken from reference TRBV18 and TRBJ2-7): NAGVMQNPRHLVRRRGQEARLRCSPMKGHSHVYWYRQLPEEGLKFMVYLQKENIIDESGMPKERFSAEFPKEGPSILRIQQVVRGDSAAYFCASSPSVQVRMEQYFGPGTRLTVT.

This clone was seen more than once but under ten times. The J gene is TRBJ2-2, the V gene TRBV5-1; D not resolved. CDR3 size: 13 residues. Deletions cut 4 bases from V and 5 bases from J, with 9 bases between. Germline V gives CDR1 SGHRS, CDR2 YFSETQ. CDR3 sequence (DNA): TGCGCCAGCAGCGATACCAGGACCGGGGAGCTGTTTTTT. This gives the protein CASSDTRTGELFF.